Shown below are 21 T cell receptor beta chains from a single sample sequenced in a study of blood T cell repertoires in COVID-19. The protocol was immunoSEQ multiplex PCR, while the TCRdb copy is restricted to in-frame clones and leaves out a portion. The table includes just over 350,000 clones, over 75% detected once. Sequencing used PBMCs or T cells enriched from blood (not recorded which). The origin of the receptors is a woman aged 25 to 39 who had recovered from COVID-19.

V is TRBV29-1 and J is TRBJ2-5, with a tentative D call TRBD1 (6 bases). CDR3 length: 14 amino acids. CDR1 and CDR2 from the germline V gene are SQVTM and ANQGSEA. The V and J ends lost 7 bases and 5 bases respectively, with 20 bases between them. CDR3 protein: CSATQGIQGETQYF. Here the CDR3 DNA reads TGCAGCGCAACACAGGGTATCCAGGGGGAGACCCAGTACTTC.

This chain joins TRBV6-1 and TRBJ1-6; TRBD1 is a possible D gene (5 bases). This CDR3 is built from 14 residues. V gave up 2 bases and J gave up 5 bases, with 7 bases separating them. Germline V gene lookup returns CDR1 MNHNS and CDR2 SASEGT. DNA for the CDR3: TGTGCCAGCAGTGAACAGGGAAATAATTCACCCCTCCACTTT. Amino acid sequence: CASSEQGNNSPLHF.

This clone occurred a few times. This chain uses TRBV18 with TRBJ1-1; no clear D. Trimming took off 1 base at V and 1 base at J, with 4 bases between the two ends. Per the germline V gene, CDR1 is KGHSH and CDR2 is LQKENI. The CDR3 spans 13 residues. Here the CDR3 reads CASSPRQNTEAFF. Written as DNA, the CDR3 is TGTGCCAGCTCACCACGACAGAACACTGAAGCTTTCTTT.

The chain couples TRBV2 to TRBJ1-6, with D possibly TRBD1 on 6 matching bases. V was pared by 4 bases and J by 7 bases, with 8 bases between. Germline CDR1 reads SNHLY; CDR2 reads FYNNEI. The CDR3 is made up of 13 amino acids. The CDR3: CASSVQGNSPLHF. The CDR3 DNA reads TGTGCCAGCAGTGTTCAGGGGAATTCACCCCTCCACTTT.

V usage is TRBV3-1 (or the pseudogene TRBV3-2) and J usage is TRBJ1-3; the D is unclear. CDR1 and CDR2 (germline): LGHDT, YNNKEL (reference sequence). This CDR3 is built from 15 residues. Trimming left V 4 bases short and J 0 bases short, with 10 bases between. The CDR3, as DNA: TGTGCCAGCAGCCTCACCCAGAACTCTGGAAACACCATATATTTT. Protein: CASSLTQNSGNTIYF.

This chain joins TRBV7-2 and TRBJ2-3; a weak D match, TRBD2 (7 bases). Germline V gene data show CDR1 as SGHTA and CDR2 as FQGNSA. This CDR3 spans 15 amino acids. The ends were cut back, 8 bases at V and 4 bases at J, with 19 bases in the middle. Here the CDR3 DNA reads TGTGCCAGCGGAATGGGGGGCGGGAGTGCAGATACGCAGTATTTT. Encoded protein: CASGMGGGSADTQYF.

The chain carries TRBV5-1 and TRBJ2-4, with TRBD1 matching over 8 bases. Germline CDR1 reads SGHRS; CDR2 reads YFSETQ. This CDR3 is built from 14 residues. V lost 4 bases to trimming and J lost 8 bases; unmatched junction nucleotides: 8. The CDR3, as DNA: TGCGCCAGCAGCCCGGACGTCAGGGGGCACATTCAGTACTTC. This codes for CASSPDVRGHIQYF.

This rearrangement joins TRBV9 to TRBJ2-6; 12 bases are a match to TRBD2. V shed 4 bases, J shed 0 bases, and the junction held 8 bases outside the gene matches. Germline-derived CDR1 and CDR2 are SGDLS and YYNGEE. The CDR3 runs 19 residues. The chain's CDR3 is CASSSRTSGDPSGANVLTF. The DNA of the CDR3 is TGTGCCAGCAGCTCTCGGACTAGCGGGGATCCCTCTGGGGCCAACGTCCTGACTTTC.

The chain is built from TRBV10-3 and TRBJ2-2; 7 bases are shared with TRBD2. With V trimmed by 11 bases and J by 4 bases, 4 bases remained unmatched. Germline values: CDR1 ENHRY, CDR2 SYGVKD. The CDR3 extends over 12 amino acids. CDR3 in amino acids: CAGGGITGELFF. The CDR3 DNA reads TGTGCCGGGGGGGGTATCACCGGGGAGCTGTTTTTT.

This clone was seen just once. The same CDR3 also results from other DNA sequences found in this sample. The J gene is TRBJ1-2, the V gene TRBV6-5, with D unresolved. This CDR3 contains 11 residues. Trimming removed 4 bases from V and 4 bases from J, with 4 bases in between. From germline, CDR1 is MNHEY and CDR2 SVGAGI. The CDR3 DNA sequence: TGTGCCAGCAGTTCCGGCTATGGCTACACCTTC. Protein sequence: CASSSGYGYTF.

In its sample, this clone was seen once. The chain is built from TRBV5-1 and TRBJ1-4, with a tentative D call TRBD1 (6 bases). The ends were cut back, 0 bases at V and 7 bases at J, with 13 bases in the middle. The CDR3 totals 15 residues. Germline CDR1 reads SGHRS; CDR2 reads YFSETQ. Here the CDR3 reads CASSLVGQGLEKLFF. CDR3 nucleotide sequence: TGCGCCAGCAGCTTGGTGGGACAAGGCCTTGAAAAACTGTTTTTT. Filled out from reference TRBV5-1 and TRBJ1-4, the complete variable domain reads KAGVTQTPRYLIKTRGQQVTLSCSPISGHRSVSWYQQTPGQGLQFLFEYFSETQRNKGNFPGRFSGRQFSNSRSEMNVSTLELGDSALYLCASSLVGQGLEKLFFGSGTQLSVL.

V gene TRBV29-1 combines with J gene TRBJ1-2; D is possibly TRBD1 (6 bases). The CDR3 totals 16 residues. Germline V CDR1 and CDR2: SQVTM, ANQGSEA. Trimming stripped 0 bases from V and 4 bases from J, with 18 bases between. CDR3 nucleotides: TGCAGCGTTGAAGACCCCCACCGACAGGCCGCCTATGGCTACACCTTC. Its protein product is CSVEDPHRQAAYGYTF. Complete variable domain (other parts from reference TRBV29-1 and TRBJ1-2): SAVISQKPSRDICQRGTSLTIQCQVDSQVTMMFWYRQQPGQSLTLIATANQGSEATYESGFVIDKFPISRPNLTFSTLTVSNMSPEDSSIYLCSVEDPHRQAAYGYTFGSGTRLTVV.

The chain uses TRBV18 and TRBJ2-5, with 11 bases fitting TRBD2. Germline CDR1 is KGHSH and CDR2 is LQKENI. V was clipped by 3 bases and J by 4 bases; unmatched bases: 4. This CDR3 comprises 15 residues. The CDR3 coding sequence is TGTGCCAGCTCACCTAGCGGGGGGGCCGCAGAGACCCAGTACTTC. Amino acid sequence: CASSPSGGAAETQYF.

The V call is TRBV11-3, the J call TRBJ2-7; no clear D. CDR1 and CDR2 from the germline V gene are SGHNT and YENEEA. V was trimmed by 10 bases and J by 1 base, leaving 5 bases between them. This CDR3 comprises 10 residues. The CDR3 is CATLSYEQYF. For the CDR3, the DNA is TGTGCCACCCTTTCCTACGAGCAGTACTTC.

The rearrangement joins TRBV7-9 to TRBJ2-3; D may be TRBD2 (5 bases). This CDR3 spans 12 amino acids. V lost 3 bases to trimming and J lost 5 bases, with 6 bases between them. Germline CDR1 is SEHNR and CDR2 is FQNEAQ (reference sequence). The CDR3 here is CASSFGEDTQYF. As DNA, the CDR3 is TGTGCCAGCAGCTTCGGGGAAGATACGCAGTATTTT.

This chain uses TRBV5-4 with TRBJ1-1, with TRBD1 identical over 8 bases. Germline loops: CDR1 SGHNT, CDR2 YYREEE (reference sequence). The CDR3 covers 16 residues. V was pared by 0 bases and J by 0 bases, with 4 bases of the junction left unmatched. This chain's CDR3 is CASSLGWTGLNTEAFF. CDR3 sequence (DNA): TGTGCCAGCAGCTTGGGATGGACAGGGCTGAACACTGAAGCTTTCTTT.

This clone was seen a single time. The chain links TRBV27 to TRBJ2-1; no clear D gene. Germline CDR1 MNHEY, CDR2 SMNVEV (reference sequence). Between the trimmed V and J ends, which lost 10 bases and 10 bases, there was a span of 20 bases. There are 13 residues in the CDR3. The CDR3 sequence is CATSPGRLLEQFF. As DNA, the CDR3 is TGTGCCACCTCACCAGGCCGCCTCTTGGAGCAGTTCTTC.

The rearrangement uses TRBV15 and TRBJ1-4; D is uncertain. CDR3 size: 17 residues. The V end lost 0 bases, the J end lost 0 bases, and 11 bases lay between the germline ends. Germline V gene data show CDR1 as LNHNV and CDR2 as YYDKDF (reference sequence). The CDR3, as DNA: TGTGCCACCAGCAGAGATCTGGCCAGCGCAACTAATGAAAAACTGTTTTTT. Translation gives CATSRDLASATNEKLFF.

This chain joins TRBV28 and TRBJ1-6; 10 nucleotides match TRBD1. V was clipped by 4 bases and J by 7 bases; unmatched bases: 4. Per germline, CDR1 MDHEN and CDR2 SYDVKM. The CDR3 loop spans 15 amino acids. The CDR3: CASSSGQGVNSPLHF. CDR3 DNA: TGTGCCAGCAGTTCCGGACAGGGGGTAAATTCACCCCTCCACTTT.

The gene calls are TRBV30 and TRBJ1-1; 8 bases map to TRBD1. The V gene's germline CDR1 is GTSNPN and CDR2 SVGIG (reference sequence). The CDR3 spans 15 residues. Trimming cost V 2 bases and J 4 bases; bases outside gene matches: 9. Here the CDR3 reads CAWSPPDREGTEAFF. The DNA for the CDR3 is TGTGCCTGGAGTCCTCCGGACAGGGAAGGCACTGAAGCTTTCTTT. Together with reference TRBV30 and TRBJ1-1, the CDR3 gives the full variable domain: SQTIHQWPATLVQPVGSPLSLECTVEGTSNPNLYWYRQAAGRGLQLLFYSVGIGQISSEVPQNLSASRPQDRQFILSSKKLLLSDSGFYLCAWSPPDREGTEAFFGQGTRLTVV.

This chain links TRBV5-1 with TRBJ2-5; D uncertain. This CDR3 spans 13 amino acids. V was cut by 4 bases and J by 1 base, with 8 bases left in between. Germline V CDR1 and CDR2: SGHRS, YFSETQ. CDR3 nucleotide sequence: TGCGCCAGCAGCATCTATGCCCAAGAGACCCAGTACTTC. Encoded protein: CASSIYAQETQYF.